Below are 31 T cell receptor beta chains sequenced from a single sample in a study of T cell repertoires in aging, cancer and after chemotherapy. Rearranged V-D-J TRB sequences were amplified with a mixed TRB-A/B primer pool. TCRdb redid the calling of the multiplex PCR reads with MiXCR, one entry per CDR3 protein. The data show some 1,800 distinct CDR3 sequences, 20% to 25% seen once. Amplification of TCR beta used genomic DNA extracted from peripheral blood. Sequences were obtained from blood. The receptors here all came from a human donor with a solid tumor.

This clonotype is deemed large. The CDR3 protein is CSATNYEQYF. The DNA for the CDR3 is TGCAGTGCTACAAACTACGAGCAGTACTTC. J is TRBJ2-7 and V is TRBV20-1; no clear D gene. The CDR3 loop spans 10 amino acids. V shed 4 bases and J shed 3 bases, with 4 bases lying between them. Germline V CDR1 and CDR2: DFQATT, SNEGSKA (reference sequence).

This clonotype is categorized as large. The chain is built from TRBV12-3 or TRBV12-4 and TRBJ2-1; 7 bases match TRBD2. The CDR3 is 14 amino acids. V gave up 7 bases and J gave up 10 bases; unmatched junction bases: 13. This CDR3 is CASTPAGMRGEQFF. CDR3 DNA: TGTGCCAGCACCCCAGCGGGAATGCGAGGGGAGCAGTTCTTC.

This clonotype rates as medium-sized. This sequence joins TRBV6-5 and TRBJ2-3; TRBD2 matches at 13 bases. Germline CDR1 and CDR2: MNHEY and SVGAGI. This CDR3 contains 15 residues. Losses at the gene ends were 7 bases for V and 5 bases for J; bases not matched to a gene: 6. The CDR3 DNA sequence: TGTGCCAGCACCGGACTAGCGGGAGCGGGAGATACGCAGTATTTT. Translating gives CASTGLAGAGDTQYF.

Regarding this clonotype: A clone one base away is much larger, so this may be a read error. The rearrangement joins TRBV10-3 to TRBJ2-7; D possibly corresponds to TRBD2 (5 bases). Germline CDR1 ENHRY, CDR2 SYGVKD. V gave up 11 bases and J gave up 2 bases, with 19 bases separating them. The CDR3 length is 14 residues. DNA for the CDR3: TGTGCCTCTTCCCTGGCAGGTAGCGCCTACGAGCAGTACTTC. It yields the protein CASSLAGSAYEQYF.

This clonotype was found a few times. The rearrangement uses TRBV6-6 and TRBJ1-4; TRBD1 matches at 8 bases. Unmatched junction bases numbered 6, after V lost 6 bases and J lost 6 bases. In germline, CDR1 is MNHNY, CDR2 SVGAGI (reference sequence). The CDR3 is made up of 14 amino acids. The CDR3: CASSYTGGYEKLFF. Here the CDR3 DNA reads TGTGCCAGCAGCTATACAGGGGGGTATGAAAAACTGTTTTTT.

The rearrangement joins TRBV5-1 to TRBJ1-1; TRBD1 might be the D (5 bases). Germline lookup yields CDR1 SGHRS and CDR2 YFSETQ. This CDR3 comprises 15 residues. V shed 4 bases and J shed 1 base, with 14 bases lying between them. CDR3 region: CASSQGRLPNTEAFF. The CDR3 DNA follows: TGCGCCAGCAGCCAGGGACGGCTCCCGAACACTGAAGCTTTCTTT.

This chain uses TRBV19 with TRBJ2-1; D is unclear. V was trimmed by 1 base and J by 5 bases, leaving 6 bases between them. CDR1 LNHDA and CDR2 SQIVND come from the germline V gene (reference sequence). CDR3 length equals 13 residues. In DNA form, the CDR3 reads TGTGCCAGTAGTATAGGCCTTGACAATGAGCAGTTCTTC. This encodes CASSIGLDNEQFF.

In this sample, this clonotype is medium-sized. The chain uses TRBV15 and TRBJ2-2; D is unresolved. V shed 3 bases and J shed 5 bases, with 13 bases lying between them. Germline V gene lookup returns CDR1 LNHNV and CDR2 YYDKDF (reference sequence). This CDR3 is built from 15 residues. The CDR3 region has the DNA TGTGCCACCAGCAGGGGGTTGGAGAGAACCGGGGAGCTGTTTTTT. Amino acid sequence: CATSRGLERTGELFF.

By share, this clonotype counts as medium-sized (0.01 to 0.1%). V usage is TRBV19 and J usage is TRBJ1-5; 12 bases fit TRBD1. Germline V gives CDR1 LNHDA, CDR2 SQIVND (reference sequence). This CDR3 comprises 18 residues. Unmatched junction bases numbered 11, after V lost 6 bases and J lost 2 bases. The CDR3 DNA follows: TGTGCCAGTAGAGGCCGGGACAGGGGGCTTTCGCGCAATCAGCCCCAGCATTTT. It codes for CASRGRDRGLSRNQPQHF.

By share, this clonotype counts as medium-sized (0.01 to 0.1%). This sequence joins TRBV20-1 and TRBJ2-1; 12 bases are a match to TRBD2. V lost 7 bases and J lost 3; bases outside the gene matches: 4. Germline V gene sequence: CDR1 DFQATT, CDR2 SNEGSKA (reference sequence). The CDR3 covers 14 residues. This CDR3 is CSGLAGADYNEQFF. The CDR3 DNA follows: TGCAGTGGACTAGCGGGAGCGGACTACAATGAGCAGTTCTTC.

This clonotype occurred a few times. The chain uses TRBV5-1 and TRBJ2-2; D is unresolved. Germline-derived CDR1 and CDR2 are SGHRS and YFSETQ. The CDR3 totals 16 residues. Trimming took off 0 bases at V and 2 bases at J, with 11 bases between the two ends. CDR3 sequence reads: CASSLESLGNTGELFF. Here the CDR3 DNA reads TGCGCCAGCAGCTTGGAGAGTCTAGGTAACACCGGGGAGCTGTTTTTT.

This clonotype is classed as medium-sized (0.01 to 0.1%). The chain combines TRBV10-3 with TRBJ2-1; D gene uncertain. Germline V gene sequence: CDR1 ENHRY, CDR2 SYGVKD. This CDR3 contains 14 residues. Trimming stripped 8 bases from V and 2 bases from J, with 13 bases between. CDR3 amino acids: CAISASGPYNEQFF. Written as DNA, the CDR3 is TGTGCCATCTCTGCCTCGGGCCCCTACAATGAGCAGTTCTTC.

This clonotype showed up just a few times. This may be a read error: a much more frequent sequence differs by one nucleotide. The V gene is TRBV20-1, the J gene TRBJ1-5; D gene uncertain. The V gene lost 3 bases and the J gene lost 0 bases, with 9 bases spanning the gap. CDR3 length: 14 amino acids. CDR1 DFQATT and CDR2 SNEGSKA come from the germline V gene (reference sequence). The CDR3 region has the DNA TGCAGTGCTAGGAGGGTCCATAGCAATCAGCCCCAGCATTTT. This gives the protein CSARRVHSNQPQHF.

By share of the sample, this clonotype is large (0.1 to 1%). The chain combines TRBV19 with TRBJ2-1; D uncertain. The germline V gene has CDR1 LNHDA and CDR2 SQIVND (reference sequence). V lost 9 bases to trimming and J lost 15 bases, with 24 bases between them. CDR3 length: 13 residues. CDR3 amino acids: CASNPTDLPHPFF. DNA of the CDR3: TGTGCCAGCAATCCTACAGACCTCCCCCACCCGTTCTTC.

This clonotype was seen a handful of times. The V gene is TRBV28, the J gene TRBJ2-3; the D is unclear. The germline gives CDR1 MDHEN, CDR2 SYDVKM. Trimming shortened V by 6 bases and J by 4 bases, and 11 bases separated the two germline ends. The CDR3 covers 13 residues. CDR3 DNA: TGTGCCAGCAGCTCCCAAGGTCCAGATACGCAGTATTTT. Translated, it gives CASSSQGPDTQYF.

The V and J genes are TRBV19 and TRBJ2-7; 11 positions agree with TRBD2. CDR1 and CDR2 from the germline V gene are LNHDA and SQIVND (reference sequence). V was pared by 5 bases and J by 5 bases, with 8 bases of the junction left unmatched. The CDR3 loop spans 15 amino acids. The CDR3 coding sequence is TGTGCCAGTAGTGTCACTAGCGGGAGTTTCGACGAGCAGTACTTC. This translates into CASSVTSGSFDEQYF.

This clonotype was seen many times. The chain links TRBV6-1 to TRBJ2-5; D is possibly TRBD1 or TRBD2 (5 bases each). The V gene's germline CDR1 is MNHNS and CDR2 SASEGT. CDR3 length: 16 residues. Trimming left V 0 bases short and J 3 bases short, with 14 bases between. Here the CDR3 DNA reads TGTGCCAGCAGTGAAGCTTGGGGGTCTTTAAAAGAGACCCAGTACTTC. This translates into CASSEAWGSLKETQYF.

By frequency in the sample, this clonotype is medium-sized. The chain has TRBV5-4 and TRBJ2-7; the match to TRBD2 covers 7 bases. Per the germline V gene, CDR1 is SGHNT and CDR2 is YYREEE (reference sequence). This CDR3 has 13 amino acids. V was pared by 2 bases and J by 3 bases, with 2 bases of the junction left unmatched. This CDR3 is CASSFGDYYEQYF. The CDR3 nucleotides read TGTGCCAGCAGCTTTGGGGACTACTACGAGCAGTACTTC.

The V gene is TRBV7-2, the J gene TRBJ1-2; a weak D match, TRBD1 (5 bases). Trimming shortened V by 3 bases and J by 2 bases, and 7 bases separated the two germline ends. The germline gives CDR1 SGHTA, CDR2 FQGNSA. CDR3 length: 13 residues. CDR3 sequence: CASSFGQNYGYTF. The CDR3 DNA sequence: TGTGCCAGCAGCTTTGGACAAAACTATGGCTACACCTTC.

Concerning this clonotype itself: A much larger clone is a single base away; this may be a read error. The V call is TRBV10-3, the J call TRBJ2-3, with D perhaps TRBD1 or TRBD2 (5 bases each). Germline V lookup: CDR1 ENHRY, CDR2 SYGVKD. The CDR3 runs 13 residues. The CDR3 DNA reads TGTGGTACCGGGGCCCAGGAGGAAGATACGCAGTATTTT. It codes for CGTGAQEEDTQYF.

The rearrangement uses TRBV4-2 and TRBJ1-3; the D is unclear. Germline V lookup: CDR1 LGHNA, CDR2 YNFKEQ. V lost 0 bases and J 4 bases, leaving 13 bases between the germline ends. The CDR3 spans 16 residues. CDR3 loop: CASSQEESLAGNTIYF. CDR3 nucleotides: TGTGCCAGCAGCCAAGAAGAAAGCCTGGCCGGAAACACCATATATTTT.

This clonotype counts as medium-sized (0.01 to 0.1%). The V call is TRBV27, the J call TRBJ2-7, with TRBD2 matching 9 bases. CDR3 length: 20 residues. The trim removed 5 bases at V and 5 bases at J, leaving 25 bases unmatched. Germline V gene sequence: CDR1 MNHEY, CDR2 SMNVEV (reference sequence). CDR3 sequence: CASSDQTISGRQLKMDEQYF. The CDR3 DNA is TGTGCCAGCAGTGACCAGACTATAAGCGGGAGGCAATTAAAGATGGACGAGCAGTACTTC.

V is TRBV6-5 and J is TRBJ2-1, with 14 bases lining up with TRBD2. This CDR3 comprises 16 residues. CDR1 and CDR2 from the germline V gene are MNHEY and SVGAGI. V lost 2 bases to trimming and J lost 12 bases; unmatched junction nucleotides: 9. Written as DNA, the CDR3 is TGTGCCAGCAGTTACGGACAGACTAGCGGGGGGGCCATGCAGTTCTTC. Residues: CASSYGQTSGGAMQFF.

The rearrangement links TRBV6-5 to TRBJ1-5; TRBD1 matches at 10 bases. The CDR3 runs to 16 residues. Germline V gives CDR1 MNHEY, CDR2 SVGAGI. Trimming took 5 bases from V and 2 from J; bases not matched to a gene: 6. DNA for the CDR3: TGTGCCAGCAGTCCTGCCGGGACAGGGGGCAATCAGCCCCAGCATTTT. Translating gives CASSPAGTGGNQPQHF.

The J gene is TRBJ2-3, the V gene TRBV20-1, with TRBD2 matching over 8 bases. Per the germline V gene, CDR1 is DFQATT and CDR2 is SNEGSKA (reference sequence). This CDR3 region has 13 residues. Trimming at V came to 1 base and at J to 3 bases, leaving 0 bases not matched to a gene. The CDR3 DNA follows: TGCAGTGCTAGAGTAGCGGGGACAGATACGCAGTATTTT. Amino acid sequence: CSARVAGTDTQYF.

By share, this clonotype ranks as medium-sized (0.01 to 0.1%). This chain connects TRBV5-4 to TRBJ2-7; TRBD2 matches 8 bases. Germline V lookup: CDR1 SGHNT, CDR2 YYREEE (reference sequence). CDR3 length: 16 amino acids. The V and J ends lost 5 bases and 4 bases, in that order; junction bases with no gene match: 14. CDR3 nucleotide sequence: TGTGCCAGCAGTCCCTCGTCCGGGACTAGAGTATACGAGCAGTACTTC. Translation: CASSPSSGTRVYEQYF.

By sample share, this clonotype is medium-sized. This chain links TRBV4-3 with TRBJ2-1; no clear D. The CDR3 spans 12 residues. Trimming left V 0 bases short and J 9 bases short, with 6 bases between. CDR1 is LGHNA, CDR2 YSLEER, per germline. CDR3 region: CASSQDRSEQFF. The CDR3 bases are TGCGCCAGCAGCCAAGATCGTAGTGAGCAGTTCTTC.

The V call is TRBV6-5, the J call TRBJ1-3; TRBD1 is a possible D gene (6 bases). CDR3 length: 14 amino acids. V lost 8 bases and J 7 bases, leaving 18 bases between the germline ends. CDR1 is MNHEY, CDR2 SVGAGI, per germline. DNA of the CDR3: TGTGCCAGCCACCCCGGGACAAACGGTAACACCATATATTTT. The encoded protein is CASHPGTNGNTIYF.

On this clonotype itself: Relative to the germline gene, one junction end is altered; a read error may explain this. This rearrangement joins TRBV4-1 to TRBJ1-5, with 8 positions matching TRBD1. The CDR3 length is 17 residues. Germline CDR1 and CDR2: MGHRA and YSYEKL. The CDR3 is CANSQDVDRGGRQPQHF. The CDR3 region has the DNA TGCGCCAACAGCCAAGATGTTGACAGGGGCGGACGACAGCCCCAGCATTTT.

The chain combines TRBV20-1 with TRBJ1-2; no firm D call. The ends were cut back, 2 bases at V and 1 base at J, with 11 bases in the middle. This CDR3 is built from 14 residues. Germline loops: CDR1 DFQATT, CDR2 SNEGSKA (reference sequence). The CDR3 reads CSARKASINYGYTF. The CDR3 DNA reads TGCAGTGCTAGAAAGGCAAGCATTAACTATGGCTACACCTTC.

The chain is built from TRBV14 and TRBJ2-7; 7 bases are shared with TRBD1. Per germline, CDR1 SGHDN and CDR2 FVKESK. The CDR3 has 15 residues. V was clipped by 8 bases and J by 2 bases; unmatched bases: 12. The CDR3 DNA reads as TGTGCCAGCCGAGGGGACAGTTCAATAACCTACGAGCAGTACTTC. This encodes CASRGDSSITYEQYF.